A single T cell receptor (beta chain) is shown here with its context. The CDR3 sequence is 13 residues long. Germline CDR1 and CDR2: MDHEN and SYDVKM. V lost 6 bases and J 5 bases, leaving 14 bases between the germline ends. TCRdb fed the RACE reads into MiXCR, producing one record per CDR3 protein. The sample carries tens of thousands of distinct CDR3 sequences, more than 8% recorded once. This sample is part of a study of human T cells and chemical hapten exposure. Study-wide background: Sensitizing treatment utilized 2% DPC over a roughly 2 cm by roughly 2 cm portion of upper inner arm skin. Chiefly women, the patients showed alopecia areata, totalis or universalis.

Documented time point: patch test 3, about 24 weeks after DPC sensitization. The sample's treatment: therapeutic diphenylcyclopropenone sensitization with weekly scalp DPC. The study extracted total RNA from unfractionated whole blood. The TCR comes from a man aged 45 to 65 with alopecia areata. Some clones in this sample may be carry-over from other donors' samples. This chain joins TRBV28 and TRBJ2-7; D possibly corresponds to TRBD1 (7 bases). The specimen comprised whole blood, sampled in connection with sensitization to the hapten diphenylcyclopropenone (DPC). The CDR3 loop reads CASSPGGTDEQYF. The CDR3 nucleotides read TGTGCCAGCAGCCCTGGGGGGACAGACGAGCAGTACTTC.